This TCR beta chain came from a study of cytomegalovirus exposure and HLA in healthy donors. Germline CDR1 reads LGHNA; CDR2 reads YSLEER. The CDR3 is 14 amino acids. After removal of 1 base from V and 2 bases from J, the junction contained 2 bases not matched to a gene. PCR amplification relied on 60 Vbeta primers (plus 13 Jbeta primers). Sequenced by immunoSEQ multiplex PCR; TCRdb stores in-frame clones only, minus some. The sample yields 100,000 to 150,000 clones, 80% to 85% seen once. Concerning this clone: Its specificity is not known.

Overall study results and limits: Several top significant clusters appeared, in a later analysis, to be linked to common viral pathogens. Serostatus for CMV was the only available immune exposure information.

This TCR came from a boy between 10 and 17 years old in good health and CMV-seronegative. Sequencing was done on a sample of PBMCs. The chain employs TRBV4-3 and TRBJ2-7; 7 nucleotides match TRBD1. The CDR3 here is CASSQVTGAYEQYF. CDR3 coding DNA: TGCGCCAGCAGCCAAGTCACAGGGGCCTACGAGCAGTACTTC.